The entry below describes one T cell receptor (beta chain). From germline, CDR1 is SNHLY and CDR2 FYNNEI. The CDR3 runs to 18 residues. Deletions cut 4 bases from V and 8 bases from J, with 29 bases between. The sample belongs to a study of blood T cell repertoires in COVID-19. Study-wide background: COVID-19 samples, acute and convalescent, were from the United States, Italy and Spain. Sources were T cells, B-cell-depleted T cells, or PBMCs; the material itself was cDNA or gDNA.

Per the original methods: From reference gene primer amplification, estimates of nucleated cell counts were derived. Some clones are missing from TCRdb's copy, which holds only in-frame ones; the method was immunoSEQ multiplex PCR. From that table come the V and J calls and clone size; the DNA was used to work out D and trimming. The sample holds about 98,000 clones, around 81% seen once. The chain has TRBV2 and TRBJ1-2, with TRBD1 as a possible D gene (5 bases). Sequenced sample: peripheral blood. The receptor comes from a man aged 60-69 years with acute or convalescent COVID-19. This chain's CDR3 is CASSGSGDSVLTPIGYTF. The CDR3 bases are TGTGCCAGCAGTGGCTCGGGGGACTCGGTTTTGACTCCTATCGGCTACACCTTC.